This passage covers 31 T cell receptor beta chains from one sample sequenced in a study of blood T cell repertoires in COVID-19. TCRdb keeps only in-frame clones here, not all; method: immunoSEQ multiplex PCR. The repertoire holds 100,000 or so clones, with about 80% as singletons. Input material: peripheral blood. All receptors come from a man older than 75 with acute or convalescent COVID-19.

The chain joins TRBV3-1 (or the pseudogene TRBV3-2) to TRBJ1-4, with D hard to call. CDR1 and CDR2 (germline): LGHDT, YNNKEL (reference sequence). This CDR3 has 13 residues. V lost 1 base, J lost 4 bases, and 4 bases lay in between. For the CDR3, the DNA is TGTGCCAGCAGCCAAGGGCTTAATGAAAAACTGTTTTTT. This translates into CASSQGLNEKLFF.

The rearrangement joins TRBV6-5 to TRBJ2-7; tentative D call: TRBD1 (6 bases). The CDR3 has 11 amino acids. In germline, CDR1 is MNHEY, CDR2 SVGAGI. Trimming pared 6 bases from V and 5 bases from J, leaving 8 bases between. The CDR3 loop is CASRRQDEQYF. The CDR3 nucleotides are TGTGCCAGCAGAAGACAGGACGAGCAGTACTTC.

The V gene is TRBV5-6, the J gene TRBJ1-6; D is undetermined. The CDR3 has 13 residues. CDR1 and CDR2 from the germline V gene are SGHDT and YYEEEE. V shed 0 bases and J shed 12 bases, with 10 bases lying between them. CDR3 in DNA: TGTGCCAGCAGCTTGGGACCGCCTAGACCCCTCCACTTT. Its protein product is CASSLGPPRPLHF.

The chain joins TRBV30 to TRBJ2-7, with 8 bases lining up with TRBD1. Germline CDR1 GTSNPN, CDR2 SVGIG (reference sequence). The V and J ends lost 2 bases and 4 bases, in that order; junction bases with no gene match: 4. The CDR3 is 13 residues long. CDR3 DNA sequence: TGTGCCTGGAGTAAGGGACAGGTGTACGAGCAGTACTTC. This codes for CAWSKGQVYEQYF.

CDR3 coding DNA: TGTGCCAGCAGTAACTACAGGGTTGAGGCTTTCTTT. Its translation: CASSNYRVEAFF. This sequence joins TRBV6-2 or TRBV6-3 and TRBJ1-1, with D possibly TRBD1 on 6 matching bases. Deletions cut 5 bases from V and 11 bases from J, with 15 bases between. CDR3 length equals 12 residues. Germline CDR1 reads MNHEY; CDR2 reads SVGEGT.

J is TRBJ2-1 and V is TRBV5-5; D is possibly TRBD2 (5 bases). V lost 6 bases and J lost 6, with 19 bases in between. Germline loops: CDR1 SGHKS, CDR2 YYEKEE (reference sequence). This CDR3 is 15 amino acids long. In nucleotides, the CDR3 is TGTGCCAGCATCTCCCTCCGGGAACCGGGCAATGAGCAGTTCTTC. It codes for CASISLREPGNEQFF.

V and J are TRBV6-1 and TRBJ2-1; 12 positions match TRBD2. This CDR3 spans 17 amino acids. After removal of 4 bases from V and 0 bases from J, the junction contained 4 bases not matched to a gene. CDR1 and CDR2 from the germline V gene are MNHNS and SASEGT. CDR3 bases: TGTGCCAGCAGTGGACTAGCGGGAGTCCTCTCCTACAATGAGCAGTTCTTC. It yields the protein CASSGLAGVLSYNEQFF.

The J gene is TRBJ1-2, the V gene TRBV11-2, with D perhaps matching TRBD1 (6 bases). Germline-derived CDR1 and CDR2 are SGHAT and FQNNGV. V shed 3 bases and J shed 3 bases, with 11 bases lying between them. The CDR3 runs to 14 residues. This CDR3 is CASSFSAGDYGYTF. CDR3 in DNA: TGTGCCAGCAGCTTTTCGGCAGGGGACTATGGCTACACCTTC.

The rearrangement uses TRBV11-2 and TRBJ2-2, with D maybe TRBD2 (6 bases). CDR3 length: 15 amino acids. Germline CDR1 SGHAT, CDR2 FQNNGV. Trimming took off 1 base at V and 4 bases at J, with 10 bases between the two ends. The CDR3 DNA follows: TGTGCCAGCAGCTTAGGGAGGGGTCCCACCGGGGAGCTGTTTTTT. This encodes CASSLGRGPTGELFF.

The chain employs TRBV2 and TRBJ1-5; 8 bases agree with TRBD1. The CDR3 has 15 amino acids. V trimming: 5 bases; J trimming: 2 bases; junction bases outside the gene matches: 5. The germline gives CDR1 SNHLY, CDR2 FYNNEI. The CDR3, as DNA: TGTGCCAGCAGTCGACAGGGGTTAGGCAATCAGCCCCAGCATTTT. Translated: CASSRQGLGNQPQHF.

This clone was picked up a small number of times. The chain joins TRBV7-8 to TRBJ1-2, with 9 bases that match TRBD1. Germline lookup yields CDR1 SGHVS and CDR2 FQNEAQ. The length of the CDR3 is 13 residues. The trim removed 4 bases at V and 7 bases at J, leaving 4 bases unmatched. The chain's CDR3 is CASSSRTGVGYTF. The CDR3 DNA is TGTGCCAGCAGCTCCCGGACAGGGGTTGGCTACACCTTC.

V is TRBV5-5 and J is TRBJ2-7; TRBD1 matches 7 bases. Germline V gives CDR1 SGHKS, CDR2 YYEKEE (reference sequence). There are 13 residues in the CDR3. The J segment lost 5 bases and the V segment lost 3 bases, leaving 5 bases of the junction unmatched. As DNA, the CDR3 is TGTGCCAGCAGCTCGAGACAGGGCCACGAGCAGTACTTC. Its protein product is CASSSRQGHEQYF. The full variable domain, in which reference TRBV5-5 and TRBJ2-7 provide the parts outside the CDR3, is DAGVTQSPTHLIKTRGQQVTLRCSPISGHKSVSWYQQVLGQGPQFIFQYYEKEERGRGNFPDRFSARQFPNYSSELNVNALLLGDSALYLCASSSRQGHEQYFGPGTRLTVT.

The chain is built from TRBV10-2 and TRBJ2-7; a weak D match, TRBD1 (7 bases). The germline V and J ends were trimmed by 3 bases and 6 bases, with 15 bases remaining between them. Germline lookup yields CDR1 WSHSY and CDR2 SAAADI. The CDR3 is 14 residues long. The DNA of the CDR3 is TGCGCCAGCAGTGAATTTGGCCAGGGGGGCGAGCAGTACTTC. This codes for CASSEFGQGGEQYF.

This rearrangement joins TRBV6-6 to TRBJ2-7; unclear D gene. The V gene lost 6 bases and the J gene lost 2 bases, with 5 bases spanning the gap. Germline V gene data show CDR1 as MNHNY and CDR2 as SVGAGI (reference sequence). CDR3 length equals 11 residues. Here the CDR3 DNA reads TGTGCCAGCAGAGCCCCCTACGAGCAGTACTTC. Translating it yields CASRAPYEQYF.

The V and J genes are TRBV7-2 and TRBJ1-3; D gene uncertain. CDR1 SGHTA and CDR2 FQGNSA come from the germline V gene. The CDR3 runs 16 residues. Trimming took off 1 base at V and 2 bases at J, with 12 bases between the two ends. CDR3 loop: CASSLGGGRTGNTIYF. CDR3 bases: TGTGCCAGCAGCTTAGGGGGAGGCCGAACTGGAAACACCATATATTTT.

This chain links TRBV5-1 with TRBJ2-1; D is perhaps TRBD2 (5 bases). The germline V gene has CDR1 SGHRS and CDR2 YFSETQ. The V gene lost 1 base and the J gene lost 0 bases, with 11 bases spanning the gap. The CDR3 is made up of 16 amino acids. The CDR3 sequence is CASSLPSSGSYNEQFF. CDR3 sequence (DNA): TGCGCCAGCAGCTTGCCTTCCAGCGGCTCCTACAATGAGCAGTTCTTC.

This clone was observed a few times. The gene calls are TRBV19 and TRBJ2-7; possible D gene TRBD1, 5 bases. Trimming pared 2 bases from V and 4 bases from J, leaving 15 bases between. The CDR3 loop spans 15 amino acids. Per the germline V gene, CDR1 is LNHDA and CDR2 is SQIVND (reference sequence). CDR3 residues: CASSIQGAAAYEQYF. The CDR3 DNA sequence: TGTGCCAGTAGTATACAAGGGGCCGCGGCTTACGAGCAGTACTTC.

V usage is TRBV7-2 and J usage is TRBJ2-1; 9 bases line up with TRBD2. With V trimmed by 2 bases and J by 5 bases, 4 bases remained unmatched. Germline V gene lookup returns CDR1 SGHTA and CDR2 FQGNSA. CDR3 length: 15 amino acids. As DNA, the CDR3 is TGTGCCAGCAGCTTATGGACTAGCGAGAACAATGAGCAGTTCTTC. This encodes CASSLWTSENNEQFF.

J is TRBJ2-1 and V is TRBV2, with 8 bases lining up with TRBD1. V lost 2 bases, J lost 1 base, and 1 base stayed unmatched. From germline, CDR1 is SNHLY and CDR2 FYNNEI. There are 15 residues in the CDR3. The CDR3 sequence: CASSERQGSYNEQFF. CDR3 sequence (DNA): TGTGCCAGCAGTGAAAGACAGGGGTCCTACAATGAGCAGTTCTTC.

CDR3 region: CASSLDRGNSPLHF. CDR3 coding DNA: TGTGCCAGCTCCCTGGACAGGGGGAATTCACCCCTCCACTTT. The rearrangement joins TRBV18 to TRBJ1-6, with 10 bases aligning to TRBD1. This CDR3 comprises 14 residues. Germline trimming cut 6 bases from V and 7 bases from J; bases unmatched to any gene: 3. The germline CDR1 and CDR2 sequences are KGHSH and LQKENI.

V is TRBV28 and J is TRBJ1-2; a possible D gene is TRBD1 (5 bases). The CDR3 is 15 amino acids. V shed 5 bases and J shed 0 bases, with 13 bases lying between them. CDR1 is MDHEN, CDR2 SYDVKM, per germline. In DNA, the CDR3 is TGTGCCAGCAGTGGGGGGTGGTGGGCTAACTATGGCTACACCTTC. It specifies CASSGGWWANYGYTF.

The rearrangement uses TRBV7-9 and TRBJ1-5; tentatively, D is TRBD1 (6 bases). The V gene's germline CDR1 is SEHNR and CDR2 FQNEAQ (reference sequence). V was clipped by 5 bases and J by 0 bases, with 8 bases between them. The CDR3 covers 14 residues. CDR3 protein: CASSIQGSNQPQHF. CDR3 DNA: TGTGCCAGCAGCATACAGGGTAGCAATCAGCCCCAGCATTTT. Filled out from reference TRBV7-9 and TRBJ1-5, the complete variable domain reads DTGVSQNPRHKITKRGQNVTFRCDPISEHNRLYWYRQTLGQGPEFLTYFQNEAQLEKSRLLSDRFSAERPKGSFSTLEIQRTEQGDSAMYLCASSIQGSNQPQHFGDGTRLSIL.

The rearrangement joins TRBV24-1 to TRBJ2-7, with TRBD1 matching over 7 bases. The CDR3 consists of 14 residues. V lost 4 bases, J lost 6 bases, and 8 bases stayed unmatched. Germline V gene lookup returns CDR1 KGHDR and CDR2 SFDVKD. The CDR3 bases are TGTGCCACCAGTGACCCTTTGTCAGGGGGCGAGCAGTACTTC. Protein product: CATSDPLSGGEQYF.

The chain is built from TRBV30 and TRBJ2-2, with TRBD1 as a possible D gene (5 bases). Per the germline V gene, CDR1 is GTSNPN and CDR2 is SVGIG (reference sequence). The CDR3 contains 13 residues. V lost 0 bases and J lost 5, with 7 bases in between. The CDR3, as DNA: TGTGCCTGGAGTGTAAGGGGAACCGGGGAGCTGTTTTTT. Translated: CAWSVRGTGELFF.

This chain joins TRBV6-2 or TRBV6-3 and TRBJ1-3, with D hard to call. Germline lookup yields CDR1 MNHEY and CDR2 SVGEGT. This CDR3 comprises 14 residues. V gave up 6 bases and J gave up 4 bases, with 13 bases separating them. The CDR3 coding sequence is TGTGCCAGCAGCCAGCCAGCGGGAGGAAACACCATATATTTT. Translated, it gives CASSQPAGGNTIYF.

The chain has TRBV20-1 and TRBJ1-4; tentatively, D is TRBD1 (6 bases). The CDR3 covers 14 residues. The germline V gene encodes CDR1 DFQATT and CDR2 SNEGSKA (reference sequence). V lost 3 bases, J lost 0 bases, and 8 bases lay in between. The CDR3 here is CSASRQATNEKLFF. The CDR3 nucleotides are TGCAGTGCTAGTCGACAGGCAACTAATGAAAAACTGTTTTTT.

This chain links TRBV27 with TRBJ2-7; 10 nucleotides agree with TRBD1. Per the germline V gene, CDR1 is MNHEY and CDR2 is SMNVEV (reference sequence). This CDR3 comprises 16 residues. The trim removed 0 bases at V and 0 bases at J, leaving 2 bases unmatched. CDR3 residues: CASSLSWTGGSYEQYF. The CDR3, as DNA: TGTGCCAGCAGTTTATCTTGGACAGGGGGCTCCTACGAGCAGTACTTC.

The CDR3 DNA reads as TGTGCCAGCAGCTTAGCGGGAGGAGGCAATCAGCCCCAGCATTTT. Translating it yields CASSLAGGGNQPQHF. The chain combines TRBV7-6 with TRBJ1-5; D is ambiguous. Trimming removed 0 bases at V and 2 bases at J, with 8 bases between. Germline V gene sequence: CDR1 SGHVS, CDR2 FNYEAQ. CDR3 size: 15 residues.

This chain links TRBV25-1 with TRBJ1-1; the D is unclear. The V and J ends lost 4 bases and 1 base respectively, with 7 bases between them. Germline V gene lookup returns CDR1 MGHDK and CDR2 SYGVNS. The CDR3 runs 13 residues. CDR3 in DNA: TGTGCCAGCAGTGCGGGTACGAACACTGAAGCTTTCTTT. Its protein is CASSAGTNTEAFF.

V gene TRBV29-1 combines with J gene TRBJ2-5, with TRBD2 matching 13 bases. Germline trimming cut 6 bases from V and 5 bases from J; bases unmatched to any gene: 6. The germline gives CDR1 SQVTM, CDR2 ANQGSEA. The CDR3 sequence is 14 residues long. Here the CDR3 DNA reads TGCAGCGTGCGGACTAGCGGGAGTTCTGAGACCCAGTACTTC. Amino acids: CSVRTSGSSETQYF.

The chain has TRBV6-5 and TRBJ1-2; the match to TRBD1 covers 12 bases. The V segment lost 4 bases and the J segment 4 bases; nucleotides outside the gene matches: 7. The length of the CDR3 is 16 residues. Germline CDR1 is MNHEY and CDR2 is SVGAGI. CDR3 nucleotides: TGTGCCAGCAGTTCCTTCCGGGACAGGGGGCTCTATGGCTACACCTTC. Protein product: CASSSFRDRGLYGYTF.